This T cell receptor (beta chain) appears in the sequencing data of a study of T cell responses to AZD1222 COVID-19 vaccine. Notes on the study in general: Only a handful of AZD1222 recipients were seropositive at baseline. Researchers took repertoire samples only after the peak T cell response had come.

On this clone itself: Its target is not known.

The CDR3 contains 17 residues. Between the trimmed V and J ends, which lost 3 bases and 0 bases, there was a span of 16 bases. Germline loops: CDR1 SGHRS, CDR2 YFSETQ. Sequencing used immunoSEQ multiplex PCR; TCRdb keeps in-frame clones, though not all of them. The sample yields 150,000 to 200,000 clones, roughly 91% seen once. The V gene is TRBV5-1, the J gene TRBJ1-3, with D possibly being TRBD1 (6 bases). The origin of this receptor is an adult who received the AZD1222 COVID-19 vaccine. This material consisted of peripheral blood, taken 28 days after the second AZD1222 dose. The CDR3 loop is CASSSDGGGSSGNTIYF. The CDR3 bases are TGCGCCAGCAGCTCCGATGGCGGGGGCTCCTCTGGAAACACCATATATTTT.